This T cell receptor beta chain was documented in a study of OX40 agonist ivuxolimab in advanced cancers. Broadly, across the study: Ivuxolimab was a fully human IgG2 agonistic monoclonal antibody targeting the costimulatory receptor OX40 (CD134). Intravenous ivuxolimab was administered to patients every 2 weeks at six dose levels: 0.01, 0.1, 0.3, 1.5, 3 and 10 mg/kg. Peripheral TCRbeta sequencing was intended to test whether TCR sequence diversity was altered and clonal T-cell expansion was caused by ivuxolimab. Prior anti-PD-1, anti-PD-L1 or anti-CTLA-4 therapy was permitted, and approximately 40% of dose-escalation patients had received checkpoint inhibitors. Of the roughly 50 dose-escalation patients, hepatocellular carcinoma was present in about 20, melanoma in roughly 15, renal cell carcinoma in 9 and head and neck cancer in 9. The paper covers the monotherapy dose-escalation part of the phase I ivuxolimab trial, which included N = 52 patients. The dose-escalation cohort was roughly 83% male with a mean age of roughly 62 years, ranging from roughly 23 to 90. Partial responses occurred in three dose-escalation patients, of whom one had hepatocellular carcinoma and two had cutaneous melanoma.

The trial excluded patients who had a history of autoimmune disease or who were on systemic immunosuppression. In every dose cohort, peripheral blood was drawn for TCR sequencing at baseline, cycle 4 day 1, and cycle 7 day 1. Samples came from an open-label, multicenter, first-in-human phase I dose-escalation trial of ivuxolimab. Adults with locally advanced or metastatic melanoma, renal cell, hepatocellular, or head and neck squamous cell carcinoma were enrolled in the trial. Before TCR sequencing, CD4+ and CD8+ T cells were separately sorted from peripheral blood. Regarding this clone: What this receptor recognizes is not known. No qualities accompany the bases; no much larger clone lies one base away.

To sequence the TCRbeta CDR3 region, genomic DNA was isolated from the sorted cells. TCRbeta CDR3 regions were sequenced using the immunoSEQ Assay. TCRdb provides this immuneACCESS table in a form limited to in-frame rearrangements. Some clones are lacking; in checked studies, under half of them reflect an unresolved V gene, and why the rest are absent is not known. Across this sample there are about 59,000 clones, with over 75% seen only once. Jointly, the top ten make up approximately 2% of the sample. The germline V gene (reference sequence) sets CDR1 to MNHNY and CDR2 to SVGAGI. The cysteine opens and the phenylalanine closes a CDR3 of 13 amino acids. Solely the CDR3 DNA is kept, with 39 bases framed from the first base. V was cut back by 5 bases and J by 4 bases, leaving a gap of 9 bases between them. Summary of the overall study and its limitations: Low levels of normalized T-cell clonal expansion were also seen in some patients who did not respond. In partial responders in the 0.1-3.0 mg/kg groups, normalized peripheral clonal expansion was found to be among the lowest, especially among CD8+ T cells. Clonal expansion of both CD4+ and CD8+ blood T cells was observed from baseline to week 6 at doses 0.1 to 3.0 mg/kg. After ivuxolimab, more expanded clones were found on average in CD8+ T cells than in CD4+ T cells. Antigen specificity was not determined for the clonally expanded peripheral T cells.

The receptor was isolated from an adult with an advanced solid tumor such as melanoma, head and neck, liver or kidney cancer. Rearrangement joined TRBV6-6 to TRBJ1-5, with the D gene too uncertain to name. The specimen comprised CD4+ or CD8+ T cells sorted from blood, sampled in a trial of the OX40 agonist ivuxolimab. The sequenced DNA is TGTGCCAGCAGTCCACGGGGAAATCAGCCCCAGCATTTT. It translates as CASSPRGNQPQHF.